Shown below are 25 T cell receptor beta chains from a single sample sequenced in a study of blood T cells in healthy people across ages. For the second PCR, which ran for about 7 to 11 cycles, a sample-barcoded 5' primer and a J-beta primer mix were used. Each CDR3 protein is one row after TCRdb ran MiXCR on the 5' RACE reads. The data show 700,000 to 1,000,000 distinct CDR3 sequences, 44% seen once. The material sequenced was blood. These receptors all come from a man in his 60s in good health.

The chain has TRBV29-1 and TRBJ2-2; D possibly matches TRBD1 or TRBD2 (5 bases each). V was trimmed by 4 bases and J by 3 bases, leaving 12 bases between them. The germline V gene encodes CDR1 SQVTM and CDR2 ANQGSEA. CDR3 size: 14 residues. The CDR3 is CSVAYGTHTGELFF. The CDR3 DNA follows: TGCAGCGTTGCTTATGGGACCCACACCGGGGAGCTGTTTTTT.

This chain connects TRBV10-3 to TRBJ2-2, with 7 bases aligning to TRBD1. The V gene end was trimmed by 6 bases and the J gene end by 2 bases; junction bases not matched to a gene: 3. CDR1 and CDR2 from the germline V gene are ENHRY and SYGVKD. The CDR3 is 14 amino acids. CDR3 DNA sequence: TGTGCCATCAGCAGGGACAGCAACACCGGGGAGCTGTTTTTT. Translating it yields CAISRDSNTGELFF.

This clonotype was counted at least ten times. This chain joins TRBV13 and TRBJ2-7; 7 bases align to TRBD1. With V trimmed by 5 bases and J by 5 bases, 9 bases remained unmatched. The CDR3 is made up of 14 amino acids. Germline V gene lookup returns CDR1 PRHDT and CDR2 FYEKMQ (reference sequence). CDR3 region: CASSLDRCRHEQYF. The CDR3, as DNA: TGTGCCAGCAGCCTGGACAGGTGCCGCCACGAGCAGTACTTC.

The V call is TRBV21-1, the J call TRBJ2-7; TRBD2 is the table's D call, not checked against the DNA. The J call is in doubt because the DNA end fits TRBJ2-5 better. TRBV21-1 is a known pseudogene. The CDR3 length is 16 residues. The DNA for the CDR3 is TGTGCCAGCAGCAAAGTAAATGGCGGGGGAGGAGAGACCCAGTACTTC. Its translation is CASSKVNGGGGETQYF.

The genes are TRBV6-6 and TRBJ2-7; D could derive from TRBD1 or TRBD2 (5 bases each). This CDR3 comprises 12 residues. V was pared by 9 bases and J by 5 bases, with 14 bases between. CDR1 is MNHNY, CDR2 SVGAGI, per germline (reference sequence). The CDR3 protein is CASHEGRNEQYF. The CDR3 DNA reads TGTGCCAGTCACGAGGGACGGAACGAGCAGTACTTC.

This rearrangement joins TRBV25-1 to TRBJ2-3; 8 bases map to TRBD1. Germline V gene sequence: CDR1 MGHDK, CDR2 SYGVNS. V dropped 2 bases and J dropped 4; count of bases not matched to a gene: 11. This CDR3 is built from 17 residues. CDR3 amino acids: CASSERTGYAKADTQYF. The DNA for the CDR3 is TGTGCCAGCAGTGAACGGACAGGGTACGCGAAGGCAGATACGCAGTATTTT.

The sample holds a few counts of this clonotype. The rearrangement joins TRBV12-3 or TRBV12-4 to TRBJ2-5, with D possibly being TRBD2 (5 bases). Deletions cut 5 bases from V and 2 bases from J, with 9 bases between. The CDR3 has 13 amino acids. CDR3 sequence (DNA): TGTGCCAGCAGTCGGACTCGACAAGAGACCCAGTACTTC. It translates to CASSRTRQETQYF.

The chain uses TRBV6-1 and TRBJ2-7; D is possibly TRBD1 (5 bases). The CDR3 spans 14 residues. Trimming removed 0 bases from V and 4 bases from J, with 10 bases in between. Germline CDR1 is MNHNS and CDR2 is SASEGT. CDR3: CASSEAGHLYEQYF. The CDR3 coding sequence is TGTGCCAGCAGTGAAGCCGGACACCTATACGAGCAGTACTTC.

This clonotype was detected only a few times. The genes are TRBV18 and TRBJ2-7; D gene uncertain. The V end was cut by 3 bases, the J end by 5 bases, with 14 bases between. The germline V gene encodes CDR1 KGHSH and CDR2 LQKENI. CDR3 size: 14 residues. CDR3 sequence reads: CASSPSSGLHEQYF. The CDR3 DNA sequence: TGTGCCAGCTCACCTTCATCCGGGTTGCACGAGCAGTACTTC.

This clonotype was seen many times. The chain uses TRBV7-2 and TRBJ2-2; no clear D. Per the germline V gene, CDR1 is SGHTA and CDR2 is FQGNSA. Trimming shortened V by 0 bases and J by 2 bases, and 4 bases separated the two germline ends. The CDR3 sequence is 14 residues long. The CDR3 nucleotides read TGTGCCAGCAGCTTAGCCGGAAACACCGGGGAGCTGTTTTTT. This codes for CASSLAGNTGELFF.

The rearrangement links TRBV2 to TRBJ1-5; tentative D call: TRBD1 (6 bases). This CDR3 has 15 residues. V was cut by 2 bases and J by 4 bases, with 12 bases left in between. Germline lookup yields CDR1 SNHLY and CDR2 FYNNEI. CDR3 sequence: CASSELAGDNQPQHF. Here the CDR3 DNA reads TGTGCCAGCAGTGAACTGGCAGGGGATAATCAGCCCCAGCATTTT.

A remark on this clonotype: A much larger clone lies a single base off, so this may be a read error. This rearrangement joins TRBV5-1 to TRBJ2-1, with D tentatively TRBD1 (6 bases). Germline V gene data show CDR1 as SGHRS and CDR2 as YFSETQ. With 3 bases removed from V and 4 bases from J, the gap between germline ends came to 14 bases. The CDR3 is made up of 15 amino acids. The CDR3 bases are TGCGCCAGCAGCTGGAGAGGGACAAGTTACAATGAGCAGTTCTTC. Translated, it gives CASSWRGTSYNEQFF.

This rearrangement joins TRBV3-1 to TRBJ1-4, with D possibly being TRBD1 (6 bases). Trimming took off 1 base at V and 7 bases at J, with 13 bases between the two ends. The CDR3 is made up of 15 amino acids. Germline loops: CDR1 LGHDT, CDR2 YNNKEL (reference sequence). The CDR3: CASSQVRGGIEKLFF. Written as DNA, the CDR3 is TGTGCCAGCAGCCAAGTCAGGGGAGGTATTGAAAAACTGTTTTTT.

The chain combines TRBV7-9 with TRBJ1-2, with 8 bases identical to TRBD1. Germline V gene data show CDR1 as SEHNR and CDR2 as FQNEAQ (reference sequence). The V segment lost 5 bases and the J segment 11 bases; nucleotides outside the gene matches: 13. This CDR3 comprises 14 residues. For the CDR3, the DNA is TGTGCCAGCAGCCAACTCTCCGGACAGGGAAGATACACCTTC. This codes for CASSQLSGQGRYTF.

The chain links TRBV29-1 to TRBJ2-5, with 11 bases that match TRBD1. Per the germline V gene, CDR1 is SQVTM and CDR2 is ANQGSEA. The CDR3 is 15 residues long. V lost 6 bases and J lost 11; bases outside the gene matches: 17. DNA of the CDR3: TGCAGCGTGCCGGGACAGGGGGATTGGTACAATGAGCAGTACTTC. This translates into CSVPGQGDWYNEQYF. Based on the CDR3 plus reference TRBV29-1 and TRBJ2-5, the full variable domain is SAVISQKPSRDICQRGTSLTIQCQVDSQVTMMFWYRQQPGQSLTLIATANQGSEATYESGFVIDKFPISRPNLTFSTLTVSNMSPEDSSIYLCSVPGQGDWYNEQYFGPGTRLLVL.

V is TRBV20-1 and J is TRBJ2-7; a weak D match, TRBD1 (5 bases). CDR3 length equals 14 residues. Germline V CDR1 and CDR2: DFQATT, SNEGSKA (reference sequence). The V end was cut by 5 bases, the J end by 0 bases, with 14 bases between. CDR3 DNA: TGCAGTGCTTGGGGCGACCCGAGCTCCTACGAGCAGTACTTC. Translation: CSAWGDPSSYEQYF.

In the case of this clonotype: A clone one base away is much larger, so this may be a read error. This chain uses TRBV23-1 with TRBJ2-7, with 12 bases matching TRBD1. Being an ORF, TRBV23-1 has a function that is uncertain. V lost 6 bases to trimming and J lost 2 bases; unmatched junction nucleotides: 5. CDR3 length equals 15 residues. The CDR3 reads CASRTGTGGPYEQYF. DNA for the CDR3: TGCGCCAGCAGAACCGGGACAGGGGGCCCCTACGAGCAGTACTTC.

This clonotype was found a few times. This sequence joins TRBV6-5 and TRBJ1-1; no clear D. The CDR3 length is 11 residues. The V gene lost 7 bases and the J gene lost 5 bases, with 8 bases spanning the gap. CDR1 is MNHEY and CDR2 is SVGAGI in the germline V gene. This CDR3 reads CASILRTEAFF. CDR3 nucleotide sequence: TGTGCCAGCATATTGCGGACTGAAGCTTTCTTT.

The rearrangement links TRBV28 to TRBJ2-5, with D perhaps TRBD2 (7 bases). Trimming pared 10 bases from V and 5 bases from J, leaving 20 bases between. Germline CDR1 MDHEN, CDR2 SYDVKM. The CDR3 has 14 residues. Here the CDR3 DNA reads TGTGCCACCAGATCAGAGGGGGGGCACGAGACCCAGTACTTC. Its protein product is CATRSEGGHETQYF.

This clonotype was seen more than once but under ten times. Mismatch with germline at one junction end may stem from a read error. The chain employs TRBV7-7 and TRBJ2-5, with 8 bases that match TRBD1. The CDR3 is 13 amino acids. From germline, CDR1 is SSHAT and CDR2 FNYEAQ (reference sequence). The CDR3 coding sequence is TGTGCTAGCAGCCAGACAGGGGTAGAGACCCAGTACTTC. Translating it yields CASSQTGVETQYF.

This rearrangement joins TRBV7-9 to TRBJ2-4; D is undetermined. The J call may be incorrect, as the DNA end agrees better with TRBJ2-7. CDR1 and CDR2 (germline): SEHNR, FQNEAQ (reference sequence). There are 14 residues in the CDR3. CDR3 coding DNA: TGTGCCAGCAGCTTATCAGCGCTGGTCCACGAGCAGTACTTC. Its translation is CASSLSALVHEQYF.

The DNA of the CDR3 is TGCGCCAGCAGCCAGGACTCCGGGAGGATCTCCTATAATTCACCCCTCCACTTT. Its translation: CASSQDSGRISYNSPLHF. The V and J genes are TRBV4-3 and TRBJ1-6; unclear D gene. Trimming cost V 3 bases and J 0 bases, with 15 bases left between them. Germline CDR1 and CDR2: LGHNA and YSLEER. CDR3 length equals 18 residues.

CDR3 sequence (DNA): TGTGCCAGCAGCACCACTAGCGGTGTCTACAATGAGCAGTTCTTC. It codes for CASSTTSGVYNEQFF. The chain recombines TRBV11-2 with TRBJ2-1; 8 bases agree with TRBD2. Germline-derived CDR1 and CDR2 are SGHAT and FQNNGV. The junction had 6 bases not matched to a gene; V was cut back by 5 bases and J by 3 bases. This CDR3 has 15 residues. Full variable domain (remainder filled in from reference TRBV11-2 and TRBJ2-1): EAGVAQSPRYKIIEKRQSVAFWCNPISGHATLYWYQQILGQGPKLLIQFQNNGVVDDSQLPKDRFSAERLKGVDSTLKIQPAKLEDSAVYLCASSTTSGVYNEQFFGPGTRLTVL.

Only a few counts were recorded for this clonotype. The gene calls are TRBV7-9 and TRBJ1-2; 7 positions agree with TRBD1. The trim removed 5 bases at V and 2 bases at J, leaving 5 bases unmatched. CDR1 is SEHNR and CDR2 is FQNEAQ in the germline V gene (reference sequence). This CDR3 is built from 14 residues. The chain's CDR3 is CASSPGQFNYGYTF. The DNA of the CDR3 is TGTGCCAGCAGCCCGGGACAGTTCAACTATGGCTACACCTTC.

This clonotype was seen at least ten times. The V call is TRBV9, the J call TRBJ2-1, with 7 bases matching TRBD2. The V and J ends lost 4 bases and 6 bases, in that order; junction bases with no gene match: 10. The CDR3 covers 15 residues. Germline CDR1 and CDR2: SGDLS and YYNGEE. The CDR3 loop is CASSLLAASGNEQFF. In DNA, the CDR3 is TGTGCCAGCAGCCTTCTAGCGGCCAGCGGCAATGAGCAGTTCTTC.